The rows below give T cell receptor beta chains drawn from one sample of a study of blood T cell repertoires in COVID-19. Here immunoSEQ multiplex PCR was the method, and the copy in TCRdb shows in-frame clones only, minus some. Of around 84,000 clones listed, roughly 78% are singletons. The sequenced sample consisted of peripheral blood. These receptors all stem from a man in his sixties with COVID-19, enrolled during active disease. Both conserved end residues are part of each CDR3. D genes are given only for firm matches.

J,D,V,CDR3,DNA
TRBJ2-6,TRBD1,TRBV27,CASCRQGPGANVLTF,TGTGCCAGCTGCAGACAGGGGCCTGGGGCCAACGTCCTGACTTTC
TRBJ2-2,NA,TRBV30,CAWTGTNTGELFF,TGTGCCTGGACAGGGACGAACACCGGGGAGCTGTTTTTT
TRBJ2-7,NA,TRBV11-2,CASSFDGFIYEQYF,TGTGCCAGCAGCTTCGACGGGTTTATCTACGAGCAGTACTTC
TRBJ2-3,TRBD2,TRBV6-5,CASSPPSGRPDTQYF,TGTGCCAGCAGCCCACCTAGCGGGAGACCGGATACGCAGTATTTT
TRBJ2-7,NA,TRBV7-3,CASSGRDSSYEQYF,TGTGCCAGCAGCGGGCGGGACTCATCCTACGAGCAGTACTTC
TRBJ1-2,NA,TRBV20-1,CSVCPPPVCTF,TGCAGTGTCTGCCCCCCGCCAGTCTGCACCTTC
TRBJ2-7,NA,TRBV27,CASSSDRLGLHEQYF,TGTGCCAGCAGTTCCGACAGGTTGGGGCTTCACGAGCAGTACTTC
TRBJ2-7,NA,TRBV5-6,CASSLEAREHEQYF,TGTGCCAGCAGCTTGGAAGCCAGGGAACACGAGCAGTACTTC
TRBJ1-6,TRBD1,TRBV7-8,CASSPAGGQGNSPLHF,TGTGCCAGCAGCCCAGCCGGGGGACAGGGAAATTCACCCCTCCACTTT
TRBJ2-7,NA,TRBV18,CASSPDSLYEQYF,TGTGCCAGCTCACCAGACAGTTTATACGAGCAGTACTTC
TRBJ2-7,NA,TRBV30,CAWGEGGNEQYF,TGTGCCTGGGGAGAGGGGGGGAACGAGCAGTACTTC
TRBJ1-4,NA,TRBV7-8,CASSETVAGLGEKLFF,TGTGCCAGCAGCGAAACCGTAGCGGGGCTGGGTGAAAAACTGTTTTTT
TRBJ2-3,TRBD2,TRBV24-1,CATSGGPTDTQYF,TGTGCCACGTCGGGGGGGCCCACAGATACGCAGTATTTT